Detailed here is one T cell receptor beta chain. No antigen is known for it. There are no base qualities to consult, and no much larger clone falls within one base. CDR1 is given as SGHDN and CDR2 as FVKESK, both from the germline V gene. The germline V end is reduced by 0 bases and the J end by 0 bases; junction bases left unmatched: 5. The CDR3 has 17 amino acids, counting the end cysteine and phenylalanine. The read is trimmed to its CDR3 DNA, 51 bases read in frame from base 1. The library was made by the immunoSEQ multiplex PCR assay. For the multiplex PCR, a mixture combining 60 forward primers for TCR Vbeta segments and 13 reverse primers for TCR Jbeta segments was used. The CDR3 region of rearranged TCR beta genes was amplified from genomic DNA with a multiplex PCR assay. The Illumina HiSeq System was used to sequence the amplified TCR beta libraries as 87-base-pair reads. In the authors' own workflow: A later analysis counted 75 million to 100 million unique TCR beta chains across the 666 repertoires, and 9 million to 14 million of these chains were shared by at least two donors. To remove PCR and sequencing errors, raw reads were error-corrected and collapsed into unique sequences using a nearest-neighbor algorithm that merged closely related sequences. V, D and J gene segments were assigned by aligning CDR3 sequences to IMGT reference sequences. For a sequence to be retained, at least a six-nucleotide match to both a V gene segment and a J gene segment was required. A rearrangement counted as productive if the CDR3 had no stop codons and remained in frame with V and J, and every other rearrangement counted as non-productive. Following IMGT convention, CDR3 was defined as the stretch from the second conserved V-encoded cysteine to the conserved J-encoded phenylalanine. In an earlier analysis of just under 600 of the donors, sequences lacking an unambiguous match to a single V gene segment were excluded. In an earlier analysis of some 590 of the donors, V segments were called functional above 56.7% productive rearrangements and were called segregating when the between-donor standard deviation exceeded 5%. A statistical classification framework was built for diagnosing cytomegalovirus status from the catalog of TCR beta chain sequences. V and J gene assignment, in a later analysis, came from comparing TCR nucleotide sequences with IMGT/GENE-DB human TR gene sequences. In a later analysis, CDR3 sequences and most-parsimonious VDJ recombination scenarios were assigned using the TCRdist pipeline. In a later analysis, every TCR beta chain was defined by the combination of its CDR3 amino acid sequence and its V-gene family, and reads without a unique V-gene family were dropped. To address suspected cross-contamination and a sequencing artifact, a later analysis removed a few hundred highly shared, low-generation-probability nucleotide sequences. For each public chain, a later analysis derived a clonal expansion index from normalized ranks of inferred template counts within each repertoire. A later analysis computed generation probabilities with a VDJ recombination model fitted to out-of-frame rearrangements, and checked the results against IGoR. In a later analysis, TCR-TCR, TCR-HLA and TCR-CMV co-occurrence was scored with hypergeometric tests, and a repertoire-size bias correction was applied to TCR pairs. A later analysis estimated false discovery rates by permuting HLA or CMV assignments 20 times. A later analysis grouped co-occurring TCRs with DBSCAN, adding TCRdist sequence similarity when clustering within HLA-allele-positive subsets. For co-occurrence clustering, repertoires with fewer than 30,000 or more than 120,000 public chains were excluded, along with four or five repertoires with anomalous nucleotide sharing. What TCRdb holds here is the immuneACCESS table cut down to in-frame rearrangements. Part of the clones is not present; checked against another copy, under half of the missing clones reflect an unresolved V gene, and the others are unexplained. V and J calls and clone size are copied from that table; D and trimming were computed from the DNA. The sample table lists about 170,000 clones, under 85% of them with a count of one. About 5% of the sample rests with the top ten.

The data originate from a study of cytomegalovirus exposure and HLA in healthy donors (dated by TCRdb to 2016 to 2017). At the level of the whole study: In an earlier analysis of 587 of the donors, 250 to 300 Gb of sequence data and 90 million to 130 million unique TCR beta sequences from about 190 million T cells were reported. An early release that covered several hundred HLA-typed donors contained 300 to 350 gigabases of sequencing data and about 93 million unique TCR sequences. Among the roughly 430 genotyped donors, around 79% belonged to the genetic ancestry cluster associated with self-reported Caucasian donors. The study aimed to test whether signatures of past pathogen exposure could be identified by cataloging public T cell receptors. Using immunosequencing, the study profiled T cell repertoires from around 670 subjects and related those repertoires to cytomegalovirus serostatus. In addition to the first cohort of about 650 subjects, a separate validation cohort of approximately 130 different subjects was used. To predict cytomegalovirus infection status, the study brought together high-throughput TCR immunosequencing, statistical association of individual TCRs with disease status, and machine learning. In a later analysis, previously published TCR beta repertoires from 666 donors were re-analyzed and high-resolution HLA genotyping was added so that TCR occurrence patterns could be studied. The later analysis used no new phenotypic data to find candidate immune exposures, relying instead on TCR beta sequences and their occurrence across donors. To decide whether each TCR beta V gene segment behaved as functional or pseudogenic, an earlier analysis of fewer than 750 of the donors relied on high-throughput TCR beta sequencing. Donor age, sex, ethnicity and CMV serostatus were compiled alongside the repertoire data. Genome-wide SNP genotypes for about three fifths of the roughly 700 donors were used in a later genetic analysis, which treated that subset as a discovery cohort. Every discovery cohort repertoire had been produced on one sequencing platform. Class I and class II HLA loci were covered by the typing at four-digit resolution. The number of typed donors differed by locus: roughly 620-630 for A, B, C, DRB1 and DQB1; 500 to 550 for DQA1; 606 for DPA1; and roughly 490 for DPB1. About five DR-DQ haplotypes were treated as single units for association and clustering because of strong linkage in the cohort. Across approximately 420 genotyped donors of the cohort, an average of about 240,000 unique TCR beta nucleotide sequences per donor were sequenced, and roughly a sixth of those sequences were non-productive. The research as a whole found: In a later genetic analysis, a missense DCLRE1C variant was associated with V-gene and J-gene trimming of TCR beta chains, and the association was replicated in an independent cohort. A cluster of highly shared sequence variants was judged likely to be a technical artifact of the sequencing pipeline. The presence/absence analyses assumed that sequencing depth was roughly uniform across donors, and that assumption may not be true. In a later analysis, the rate of TCR association differed among HLA loci, with DRB1 alleles having the most associated TCRs and HLA-C alleles having the fewest. The authors suggested that the approach could potentially be generalized to other disease states and immunological phenotypes. The earlier analysis of about 600 of the donors excluded some 15 rarely observed V segments, including chromosome 9 orphons, because counts were too low. Correlated functional status among segregating V segments might reflect linkage disequilibrium, but an unknown experimental factor could not be ruled out. A later genetic analysis reported fewer N-insertions in productive TCRs among donors in an Asian-associated ancestry cluster than the roughly 670-donor mean. An earlier analysis of around 600 of the donors showed that most TCR beta V segments appeared in productive rearrangements either about 87% or about 30% of the time, which broadly matched IMGT annotations. In a later analysis, HLA-associated TCR beta chains showed more clonal expansion and lower generation probabilities than non-associated chains that were equally common. Some IMGT-functional V segments, including TRBV6-2 and TRBV6-3, could not be distinguished by the 87-base-pair reads and were therefore excluded. In both the original and validation cohorts, the classifier was reported to diagnose cytomegalovirus status with high specificity and sensitivity. In vitro tests confirmed that a few of the cytomegalovirus-associated TCR beta chains recognize cytomegalovirus antigens. The cohort was sequenced for TCR beta chains only, and without alpha or paired-chain data the features that could be detected were limited. Because HLA typing was missing for some donors at each locus, association tests included only the typed subset. The only immune exposure information available for the cohort was CMV serostatus. When HLA alleles, especially DR and DQ, strongly co-occurred, attributing TCR associations to individual alleles was difficult. A later analysis reported that several top co-occurrence clusters appeared linked to parvovirus B19, influenza, CMV and Epstein-Barr virus. A further reported finding was that TCR beta sequences accurately predicted the HLA-A and HLA-B alleles for most subjects in the first cohort. A later analysis found that most CMV-associated TCR beta chains appeared HLA-restricted, with HLA associations seemingly driven largely by CMV exposure. Across donors, most TCR sequences were observed very rarely, whereas some public TCRs were present in many individuals. In a later analysis, 16,951 TCR beta sequences were associated with specific HLA alleles at a false discovery rate of 0.05. The study listed 164 TCR beta chains as associated with cytomegalovirus.

The cohort was made up of 666 healthy bone marrow donors. At the time of sampling, all cohort members were nominally healthy, though unrecorded immune exposures were likely present. The donor tested CMV seropositive, placing the donor among the 250 to 350 seropositive members of the cohort. A peripheral blood sample was collected from each donor, and TCR beta sequencing was performed on peripheral blood mononuclear cells. The Qiagen DNeasy Blood Extraction Kit was used to extract genomic DNA from the blood cell samples. The chain is made from TRBV14 and TRBJ2-1; the junction holds 7 bases that match TRBD2. The sample was PBMCs. The receptor's source is a woman under 30 in good health and CMV-seropositive. The base sequence is TGTGCCAGCAGCCAAGAATCTAGACTAGCCTCCTACAATGAGCAGTTCTTC. It codes for CASSQESRLASYNEQFF.